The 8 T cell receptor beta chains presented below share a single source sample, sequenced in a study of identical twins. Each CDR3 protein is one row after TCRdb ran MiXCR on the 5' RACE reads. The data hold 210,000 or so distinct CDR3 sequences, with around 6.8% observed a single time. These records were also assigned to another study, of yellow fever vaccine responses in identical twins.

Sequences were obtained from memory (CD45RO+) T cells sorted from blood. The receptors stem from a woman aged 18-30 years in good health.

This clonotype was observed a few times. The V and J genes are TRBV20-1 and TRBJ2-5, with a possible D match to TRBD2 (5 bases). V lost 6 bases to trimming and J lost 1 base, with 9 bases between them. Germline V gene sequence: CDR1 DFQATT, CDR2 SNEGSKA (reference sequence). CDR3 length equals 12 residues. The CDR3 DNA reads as TGCAGTGCGGACGGGGTCCAAGAGACCCAGTACTTC. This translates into CSADGVQETQYF.

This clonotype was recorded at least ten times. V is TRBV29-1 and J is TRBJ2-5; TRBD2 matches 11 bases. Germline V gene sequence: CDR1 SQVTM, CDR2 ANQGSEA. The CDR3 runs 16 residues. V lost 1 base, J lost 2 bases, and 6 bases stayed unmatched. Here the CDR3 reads CSVEGGVAGGQETQYF. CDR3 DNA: TGCAGCGTTGAAGGGGGAGTAGCGGGAGGGCAAGAGACCCAGTACTTC.

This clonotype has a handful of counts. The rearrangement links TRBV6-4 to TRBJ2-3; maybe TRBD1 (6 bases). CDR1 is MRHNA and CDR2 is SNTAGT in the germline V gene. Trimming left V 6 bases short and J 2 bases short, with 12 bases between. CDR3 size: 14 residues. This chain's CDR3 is CASRGALDTDTQYF. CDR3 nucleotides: TGTGCCAGCAGGGGGGCATTGGACACAGATACGCAGTATTTT.

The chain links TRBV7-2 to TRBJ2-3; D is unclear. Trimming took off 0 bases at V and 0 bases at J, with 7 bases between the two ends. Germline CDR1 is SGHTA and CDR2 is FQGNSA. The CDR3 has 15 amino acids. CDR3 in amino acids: CASSLAAASTDTQYF. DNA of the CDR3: TGTGCCAGCAGCTTAGCGGCGGCGAGCACAGATACGCAGTATTTT.

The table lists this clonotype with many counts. The CDR3 is CASSQAIPSSYNEQFF. The CDR3, as DNA: TGCGCCAGCAGCCAAGCCATCCCGAGCTCCTACAATGAGCAGTTCTTC. The genes are TRBV4-3 and TRBJ2-1, with D unresolved. CDR1 and CDR2 from the germline V gene are LGHNA and YSLEER. The CDR3 covers 16 residues. V was shortened by 1 base and J by 0 bases, with 10 bases between the two germline ends.

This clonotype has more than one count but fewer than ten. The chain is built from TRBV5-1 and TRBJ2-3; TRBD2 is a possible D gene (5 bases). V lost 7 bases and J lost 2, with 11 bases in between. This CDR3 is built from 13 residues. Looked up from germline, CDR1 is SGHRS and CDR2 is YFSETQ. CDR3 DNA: TGCGCCAGCTCCCCAGCGGTCACAGATACGCAGTATTTT. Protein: CASSPAVTDTQYF.

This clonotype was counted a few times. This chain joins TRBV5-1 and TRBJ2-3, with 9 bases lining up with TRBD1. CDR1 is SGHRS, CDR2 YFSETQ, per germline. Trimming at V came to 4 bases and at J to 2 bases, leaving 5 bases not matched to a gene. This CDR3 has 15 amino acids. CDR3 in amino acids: CASSMTGGYTDTQYF. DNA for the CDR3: TGCGCCAGCAGCATGACAGGGGGTTACACAGATACGCAGTATTTT.

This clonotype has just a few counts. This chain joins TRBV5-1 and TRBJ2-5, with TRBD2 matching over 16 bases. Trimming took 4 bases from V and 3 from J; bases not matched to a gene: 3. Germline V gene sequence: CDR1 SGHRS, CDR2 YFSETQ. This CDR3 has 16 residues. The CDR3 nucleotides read TGCGCCAGCAGCCGAGGGACTAGCGGGGGGGAAGAGACCCAGTACTTC. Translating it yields CASSRGTSGGEETQYF.